This T cell receptor beta chain was identified during a study of monozygotic twins with inflammatory bowel disease. Eight distinct reactions (per sample) were used to make the cDNA. Template switching added UMIs carrying a 6-nucleotide sample barcode. Two rounds of nested PCR, of about 17 and 10 cycles, were run on TCRalpha and TCRbeta cDNA. TCRdb reprocessed the 5' RACE reads and reports one entry per CDR3 protein, with no DNA. Its listing shows 400,000 or so distinct CDR3 sequences. The receptor's source is a human donor with ulcerative colitis or Crohn's disease, or a healthy co-twin of an affected twin (not recorded which). The specimen sequenced was blood.

This CDR3 is CSASGGVETQYF. V and J are TRBV20-1 and TRBJ2-5; lacking DNA, the TRBD2 call made by TCRdb goes unchecked. Germline V gene sequence: CDR1 DFQATT, CDR2 SNEGSKA (reference sequence). The CDR3 is made up of 12 amino acids.